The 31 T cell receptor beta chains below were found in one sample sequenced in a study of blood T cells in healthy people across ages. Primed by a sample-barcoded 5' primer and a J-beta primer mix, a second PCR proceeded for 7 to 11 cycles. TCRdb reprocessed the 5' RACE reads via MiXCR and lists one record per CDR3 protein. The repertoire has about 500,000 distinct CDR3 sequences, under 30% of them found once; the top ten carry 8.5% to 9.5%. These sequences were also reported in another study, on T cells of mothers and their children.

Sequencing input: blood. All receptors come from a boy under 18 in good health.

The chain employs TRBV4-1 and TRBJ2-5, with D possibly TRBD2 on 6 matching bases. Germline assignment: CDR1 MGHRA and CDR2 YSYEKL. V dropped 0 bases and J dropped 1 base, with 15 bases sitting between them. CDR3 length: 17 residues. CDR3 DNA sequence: TGCGCCAGCAGCCAAGATCGTGCGGGGAACACCCAAGAGACCCAGTACTTC. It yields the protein CASSQDRAGNTQETQYF.

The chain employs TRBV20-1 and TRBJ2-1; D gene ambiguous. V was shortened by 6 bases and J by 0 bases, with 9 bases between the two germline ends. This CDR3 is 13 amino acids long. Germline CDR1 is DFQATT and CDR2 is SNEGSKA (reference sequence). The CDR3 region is CSAFSGSYNEQFF. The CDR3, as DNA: TGCAGTGCCTTCTCTGGCTCCTACAATGAGCAGTTCTTC.

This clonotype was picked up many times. The CDR3 coding sequence is TGTGCCAGCAGCCTCCGACAGAGCTACGAGCAGTACTTC. Encoded protein: CASSLRQSYEQYF. The V gene is TRBV13, the J gene TRBJ2-7; D is perhaps TRBD1 (5 bases). The V and J ends lost 5 bases and 3 bases respectively, with 11 bases between them. There are 13 residues in the CDR3. CDR1 is PRHDT, CDR2 FYEKMQ, per germline (reference sequence).

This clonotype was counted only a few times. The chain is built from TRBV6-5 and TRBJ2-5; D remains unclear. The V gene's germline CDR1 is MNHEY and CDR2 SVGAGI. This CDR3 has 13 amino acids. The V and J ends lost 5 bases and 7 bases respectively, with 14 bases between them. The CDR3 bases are TGTGCCAGCAGTACCAGAGGAAAGGGGACCCAGTACTTC. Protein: CASSTRGKGTQYF.

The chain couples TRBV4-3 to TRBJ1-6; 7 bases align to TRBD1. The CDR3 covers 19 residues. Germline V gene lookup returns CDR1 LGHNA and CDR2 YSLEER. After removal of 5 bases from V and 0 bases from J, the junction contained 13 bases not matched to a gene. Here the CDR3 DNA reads TGCGCCAGCAGCTCATCAGGGGGAAGGATGGGCTCCTATAATTCACCCCTCCACTTT. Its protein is CASSSSGGRMGSYNSPLHF.

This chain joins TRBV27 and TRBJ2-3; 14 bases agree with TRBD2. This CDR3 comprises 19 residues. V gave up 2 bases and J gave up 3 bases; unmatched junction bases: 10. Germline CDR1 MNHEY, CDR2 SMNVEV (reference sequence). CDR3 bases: TGTGCCAGCAGTTTAAGTTTTTTGGGACTAGCGGGAGCTACAGATACGCAGTATTTT. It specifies CASSLSFLGLAGATDTQYF.

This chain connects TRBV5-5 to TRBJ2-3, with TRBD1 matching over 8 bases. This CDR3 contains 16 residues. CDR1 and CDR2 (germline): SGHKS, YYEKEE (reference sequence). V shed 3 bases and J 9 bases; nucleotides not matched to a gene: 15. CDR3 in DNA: TGTGCCAGCAGCTCAAGGACAGGGAGCCCCGAGGGAACGCAGTATTTT. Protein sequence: CASSSRTGSPEGTQYF.

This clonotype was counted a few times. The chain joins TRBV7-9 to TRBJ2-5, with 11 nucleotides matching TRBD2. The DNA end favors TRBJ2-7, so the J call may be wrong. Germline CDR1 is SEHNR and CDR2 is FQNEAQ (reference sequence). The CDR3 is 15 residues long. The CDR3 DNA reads TGTGCCAGCAGCTTACCCCTAGCGGGAGGTTACGAGCAGTACTTC. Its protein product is CASSLPLAGGYEQYF.

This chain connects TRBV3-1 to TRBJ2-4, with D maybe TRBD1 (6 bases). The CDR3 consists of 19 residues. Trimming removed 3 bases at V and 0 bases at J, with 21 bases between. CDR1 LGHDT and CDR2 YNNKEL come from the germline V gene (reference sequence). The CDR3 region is CASSHGSRGEGIAKNIQYF. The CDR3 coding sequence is TGTGCCAGCAGCCACGGTTCCAGGGGTGAGGGGATAGCCAAAAACATTCAGTACTTC. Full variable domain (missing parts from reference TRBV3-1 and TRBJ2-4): DTAVSQTPKYLVTQMGNDKSIKCEQNLGHDTMYWYKQDSKKFLKIMFSYNNKELIINETVPNRFSPKSPDKAHLNLHINSLELGDSAVYFCASSHGSRGEGIAKNIQYFGAGTRLSVL.

The CDR3 nucleotides read TGTGCCAGCACCGCCCTGGGAGGGGTCTATGGCTACACCTTC. The encoded protein is CASTALGGVYGYTF. The J gene is TRBJ1-2, the V gene TRBV2; tentative D call: TRBD1 (5 bases). Germline lookup yields CDR1 SNHLY and CDR2 FYNNEI. The CDR3 is 14 residues long. Trimming took off 7 bases at V and 4 bases at J, with 16 bases between the two ends.

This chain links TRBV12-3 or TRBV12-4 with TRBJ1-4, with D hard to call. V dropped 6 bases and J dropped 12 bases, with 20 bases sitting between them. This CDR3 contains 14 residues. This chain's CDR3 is CASRPDTAGFELFF. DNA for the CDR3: TGTGCCAGCAGGCCGGATACGGCGGGGTTCGAACTGTTTTTT.

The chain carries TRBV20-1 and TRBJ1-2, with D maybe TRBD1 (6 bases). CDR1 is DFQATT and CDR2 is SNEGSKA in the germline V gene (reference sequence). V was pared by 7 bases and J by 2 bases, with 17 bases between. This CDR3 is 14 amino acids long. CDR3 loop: CSGSQGGGNYGYTF. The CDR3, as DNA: TGCAGTGGGTCACAGGGAGGGGGGAACTATGGCTACACCTTC.

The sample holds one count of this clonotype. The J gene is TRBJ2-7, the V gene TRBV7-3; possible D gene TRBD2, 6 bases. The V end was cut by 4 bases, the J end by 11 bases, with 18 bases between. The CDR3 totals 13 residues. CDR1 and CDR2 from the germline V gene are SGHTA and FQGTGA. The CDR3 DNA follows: TGTGCCAGCAGCTCCGACCCCGGGACTGGGAAGTACTTC. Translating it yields CASSSDPGTGKYF.

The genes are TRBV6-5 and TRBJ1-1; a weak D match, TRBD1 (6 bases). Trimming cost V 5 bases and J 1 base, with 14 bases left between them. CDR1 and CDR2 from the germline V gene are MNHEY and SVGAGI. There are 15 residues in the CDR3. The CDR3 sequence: CASSKNRDQNTEAFF. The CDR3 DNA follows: TGTGCCAGCAGTAAGAACAGGGACCAGAACACTGAAGCTTTCTTT.

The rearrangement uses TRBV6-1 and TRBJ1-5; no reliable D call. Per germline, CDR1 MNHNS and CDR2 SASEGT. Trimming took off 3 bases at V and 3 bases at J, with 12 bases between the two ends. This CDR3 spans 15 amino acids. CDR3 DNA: TGTGCCAGCAGTGATCTTTATCAGATCAATCAGCCCCAGCATTTT. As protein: CASSDLYQINQPQHF.

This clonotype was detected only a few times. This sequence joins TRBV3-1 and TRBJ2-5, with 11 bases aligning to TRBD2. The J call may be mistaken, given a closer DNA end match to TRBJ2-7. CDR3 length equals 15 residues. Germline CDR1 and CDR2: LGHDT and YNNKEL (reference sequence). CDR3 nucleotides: TGTGCCAGCAGCCAAGTACTAGCGGGGGCCTACGAGCAGTACTTC. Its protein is CASSQVLAGAYEQYF.

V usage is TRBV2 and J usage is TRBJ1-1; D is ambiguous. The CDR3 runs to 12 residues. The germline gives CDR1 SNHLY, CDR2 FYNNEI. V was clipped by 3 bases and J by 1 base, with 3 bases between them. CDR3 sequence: CASSERNTEAFF. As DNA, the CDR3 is TGTGCCAGCAGTGAGCGGAACACTGAAGCTTTCTTT.

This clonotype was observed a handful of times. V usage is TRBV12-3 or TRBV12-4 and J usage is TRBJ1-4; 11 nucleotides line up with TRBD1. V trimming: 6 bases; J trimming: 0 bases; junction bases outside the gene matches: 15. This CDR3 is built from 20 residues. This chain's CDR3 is CASRHRDRGIIKSTNEKLFF. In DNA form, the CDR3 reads TGTGCCAGCAGACACCGGGACAGGGGGATCATTAAGTCAACTAATGAAAAACTGTTTTTT.

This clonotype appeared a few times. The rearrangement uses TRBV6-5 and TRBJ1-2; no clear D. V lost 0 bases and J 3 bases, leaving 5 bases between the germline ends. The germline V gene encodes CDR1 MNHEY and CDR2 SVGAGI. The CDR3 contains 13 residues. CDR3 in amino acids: CASSYSRDYGYTF. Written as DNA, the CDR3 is TGTGCCAGCAGTTACTCACGTGACTATGGCTACACCTTC.

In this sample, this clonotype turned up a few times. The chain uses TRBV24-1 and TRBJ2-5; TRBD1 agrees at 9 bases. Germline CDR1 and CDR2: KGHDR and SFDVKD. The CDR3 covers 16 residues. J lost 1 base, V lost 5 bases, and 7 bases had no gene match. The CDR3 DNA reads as TGTGCCACCAGTGTAGGGACAGGGTCCCTCCAAGAGACCCAGTACTTC. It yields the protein CATSVGTGSLQETQYF.

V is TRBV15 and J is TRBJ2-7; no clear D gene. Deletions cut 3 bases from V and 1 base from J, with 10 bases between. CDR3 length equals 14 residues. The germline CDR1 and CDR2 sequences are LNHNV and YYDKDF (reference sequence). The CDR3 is CATSSGPSSYEQYF. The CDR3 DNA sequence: TGTGCCACCAGCAGCGGCCCTTCTTCCTACGAGCAGTACTTC.

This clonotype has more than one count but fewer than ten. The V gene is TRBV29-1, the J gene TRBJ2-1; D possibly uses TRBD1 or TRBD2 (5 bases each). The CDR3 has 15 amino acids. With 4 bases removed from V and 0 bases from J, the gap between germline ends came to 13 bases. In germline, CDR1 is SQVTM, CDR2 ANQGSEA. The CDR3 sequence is CSVVGGKSSYNEQFF. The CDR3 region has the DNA TGCAGCGTTGTTGGGGGAAAAAGCTCCTACAATGAGCAGTTCTTC.

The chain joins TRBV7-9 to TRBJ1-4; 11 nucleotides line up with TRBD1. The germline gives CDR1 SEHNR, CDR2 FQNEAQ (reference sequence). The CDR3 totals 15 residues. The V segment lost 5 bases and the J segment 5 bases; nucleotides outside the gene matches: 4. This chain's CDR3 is CASSRDRGKNEKLFF. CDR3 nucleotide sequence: TGTGCCAGCAGCAGGGACAGGGGGAAGAATGAAAAACTGTTTTTT.

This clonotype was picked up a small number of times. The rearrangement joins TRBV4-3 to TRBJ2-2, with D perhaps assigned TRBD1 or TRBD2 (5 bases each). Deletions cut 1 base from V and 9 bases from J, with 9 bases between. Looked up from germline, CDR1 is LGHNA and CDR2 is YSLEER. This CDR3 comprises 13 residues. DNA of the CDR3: TGCGCCAGCAGCCAAGTACGGGGCCGGGAGCTGTTTTTT. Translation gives CASSQVRGRELFF.

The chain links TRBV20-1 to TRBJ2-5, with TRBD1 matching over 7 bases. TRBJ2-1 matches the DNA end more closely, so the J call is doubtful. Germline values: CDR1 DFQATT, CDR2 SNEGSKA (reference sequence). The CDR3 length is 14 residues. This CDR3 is CSAWGRGSYNEQFF. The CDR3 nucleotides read TGCAGTGCTTGGGGCAGGGGGTCCTACAATGAGCAGTTCTTC.

CDR3 DNA sequence: TGTGCCAGCAGTGCCGGCGGCACCTACTCCTACGAGCAGTACTTC. It codes for CASSAGGTYSYEQYF. The chain combines TRBV6-1 with TRBJ2-1; D uncertain. The better agreement between TRBJ2-7 and the DNA end casts doubt on the J call. CDR1 is MNHNS, CDR2 SASEGT, per germline. The CDR3 extends over 15 amino acids.

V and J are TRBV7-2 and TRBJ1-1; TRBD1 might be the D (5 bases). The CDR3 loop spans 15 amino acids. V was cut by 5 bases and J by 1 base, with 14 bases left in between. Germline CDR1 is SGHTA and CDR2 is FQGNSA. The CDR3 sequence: CASSPGGVRNTEAFF. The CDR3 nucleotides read TGTGCCAGCAGCCCTGGGGGGGTCCGGAACACTGAAGCTTTCTTT.

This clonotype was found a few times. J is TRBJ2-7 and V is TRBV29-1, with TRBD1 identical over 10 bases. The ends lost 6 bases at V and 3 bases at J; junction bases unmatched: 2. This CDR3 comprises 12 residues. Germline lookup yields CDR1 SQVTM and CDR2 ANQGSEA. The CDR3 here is CSVGDRGYEQYF. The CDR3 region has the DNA TGCAGCGTGGGGGACAGGGGCTACGAGCAGTACTTC.

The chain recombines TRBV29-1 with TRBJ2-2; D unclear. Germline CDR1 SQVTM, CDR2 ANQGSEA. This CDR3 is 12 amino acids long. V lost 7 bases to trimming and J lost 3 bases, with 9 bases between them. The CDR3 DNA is TGCAGCGCAAGATCGGACACCGGGGAGCTGTTTTTT. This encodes CSARSDTGELFF.

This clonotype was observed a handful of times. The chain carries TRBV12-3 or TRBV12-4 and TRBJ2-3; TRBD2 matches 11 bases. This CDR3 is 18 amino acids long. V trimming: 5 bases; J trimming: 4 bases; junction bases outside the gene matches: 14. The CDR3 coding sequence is TGTGCCAGCAGTCCCCGGAATAGCGGGAGGGCGGAGGCAGATACGCAGTATTTT. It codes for CASSPRNSGRAEADTQYF.

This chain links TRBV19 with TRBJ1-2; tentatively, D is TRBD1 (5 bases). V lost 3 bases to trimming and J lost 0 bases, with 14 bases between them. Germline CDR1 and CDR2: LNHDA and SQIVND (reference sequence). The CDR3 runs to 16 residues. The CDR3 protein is CASSIGTVNPNYGYTF. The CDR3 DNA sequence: TGTGCCAGTAGTATCGGGACGGTGAATCCTAACTATGGCTACACCTTC.